The source of this T cell receptor (beta chain) is a study of cytomegalovirus exposure and HLA in healthy donors. The CDR3 consists of 18 residues. V dropped 4 bases and J dropped 5 bases, with 25 bases sitting between them. The germline V gene has CDR1 SGHTA and CDR2 FQGTGA. Amplification used 60 Vbeta primers and 13 Jbeta primers. Repertoires were generated with immunoSEQ multiplex PCR, while TCRdb's copy carries only in-frame clones and drops some. The profile shows some 170,000 clones, 81% of them singletons. This clone was observed a handful of times. The TCR comes from a woman in her late teens or twenties in good health and CMV-seropositive. The source material was PBMCs. This chain connects TRBV7-3 to TRBJ2-3; D is perhaps TRBD2 (6 bases). The CDR3 DNA reads as TGTGCCAGCAGCTCCCCGCGGGGCGGGGTCACCGCGGGAGATACGCAGTATTTT. Translation gives CASSSPRGGVTAGDTQYF.